One and the same sample provided the 11 T cell receptor beta chains below, sequenced in a study of PD-L1 blockade in urothelial cancer. The assay was immunoSEQ multiplex PCR, and TCRdb's table has in-frame clones only and misses some. The sample lists roughly 84,000 clones, 82% occurring once. This material consisted of PBMCs, taken around atezolizumab (anti-PD-L1) treatment. The receptors stem from a man between 70 and 80 years old with urothelial cancer.

CDR3 region: CASSLLTGTDTQYF. The CDR3 nucleotides are TGTGCCAGCAGTCTTCTCACAGGGACAGATACGCAGTATTTT. The rearrangement uses TRBV6-6 and TRBJ2-3; tentative D call: TRBD1 (6 bases). Trimming left V 5 bases short and J 3 bases short, with 12 bases between. Per germline, CDR1 MNHNY and CDR2 SVGAGI (reference sequence). There are 14 residues in the CDR3.

The V gene is TRBV4-2, the J gene TRBJ2-7; 8 bases are a match to TRBD2. The CDR3 has 16 amino acids. V was clipped by 0 bases and J by 2 bases; unmatched bases: 6. Germline assignment: CDR1 LGHNA and CDR2 YNFKEQ. The CDR3 reads CASSQDVVAGTYEQYF. The DNA of the CDR3 is TGTGCCAGCAGCCAAGATGTGGTAGCGGGAACCTACGAGCAGTACTTC.

CDR3 sequence: CASSTQGRANYGYTF. In nucleotides, the CDR3 is TGTGCCAGCAGCACACAGGGGCGAGCTAACTATGGCTACACCTTC. The chain is built from TRBV7-8 and TRBJ1-2; TRBD1 matches 7 bases. After removal of 5 bases from V and 0 bases from J, the junction contained 6 bases not matched to a gene. The CDR3 loop spans 15 amino acids. Germline CDR1 reads SGHVS; CDR2 reads FQNEAQ.

CDR3 sequence reads: CAWRIHLGGTLSNYGYTF. The CDR3 coding sequence is TGTGCCTGGAGGATACACCTGGGGGGGACACTGTCTAACTATGGCTACACCTTC. This chain uses TRBV30 with TRBJ1-2, with D maybe TRBD1 (6 bases). V gave up 3 bases and J gave up 0 bases, with 23 bases separating them. Germline CDR1 and CDR2: GTSNPN and SVGIG (reference sequence). CDR3 length: 18 residues.

The V call is TRBV2, the J call TRBJ2-3; D is perhaps TRBD2 (6 bases). The CDR3 extends over 17 amino acids. Germline lookup yields CDR1 SNHLY and CDR2 FYNNEI. The V gene lost 3 bases and the J gene lost 0 bases, with 16 bases spanning the gap. Written as DNA, the CDR3 is TGTGCCAGCAGTGATGGGGGGAAGAGACGAAGCACAGATACGCAGTATTTT. It encodes CASSDGGKRRSTDTQYF.

The chain links TRBV18 to TRBJ2-6; D is undetermined. CDR1 and CDR2 from the germline V gene are KGHSH and LQKENI. V was pared by 0 bases and J by 0 bases, with 6 bases between. The CDR3 is 16 amino acids. CDR3 amino acids: CASSPPNYSGANVLTF. In DNA form, the CDR3 reads TGTGCCAGCTCACCACCGAACTACTCTGGGGCCAACGTCCTGACTTTC.

The chain recombines TRBV7-8 with TRBJ2-7, with 11 bases identical to TRBD2. This CDR3 has 14 residues. After removal of 5 bases from V and 2 bases from J, the junction contained 2 bases not matched to a gene. Germline V gene data show CDR1 as SGHVS and CDR2 as FQNEAQ. Here the CDR3 reads CASSETSGAYEQYF. The CDR3 bases are TGTGCCAGCAGCGAGACTAGCGGGGCCTACGAGCAGTACTTC.

The chain carries TRBV7-8 and TRBJ1-2, with 8 bases fitting TRBD1. CDR1 and CDR2 (germline): SGHVS, FQNEAQ. J was trimmed by 4 bases and V by 0 bases; bases with no gene match: 19. The CDR3 has 20 amino acids. CDR3 sequence: CASSLAGDRGHSLDIYGYTF. The DNA of the CDR3 is TGTGCCAGCAGCTTAGCGGGTGACAGGGGCCACTCCCTCGACATCTATGGCTACACCTTC.

The rearrangement uses TRBV30 and TRBJ2-7; tentatively, D is TRBD1 (7 bases). Trimming took 4 bases from V and 5 from J, leaving 15 bases between them. The CDR3 length is 13 residues. Per the germline V gene, CDR1 is GTSNPN and CDR2 is SVGIG (reference sequence). The CDR3 protein is CAWTPAGGHEQYF. The CDR3 nucleotides read TGTGCCTGGACCCCGGCAGGGGGGCACGAGCAGTACTTC.

The chain employs TRBV9 and TRBJ2-1; D not resolved. CDR3 length: 13 residues. CDR1 SGDLS and CDR2 YYNGEE come from the germline V gene. Trimming cost V 1 base and J 6 bases, with 8 bases left between them. The CDR3 loop reads CASSVLSSNEQFF. The CDR3 DNA is TGTGCCAGCAGCGTACTGAGTTCCAATGAGCAGTTCTTC.

V and J are TRBV25-1 and TRBJ2-7; 7 bases are a match to TRBD1. CDR1 and CDR2 (germline): MGHDK, SYGVNS. The V and J ends lost 6 bases and 0 bases, in that order; junction bases with no gene match: 2. This CDR3 spans 13 amino acids. The CDR3 loop is CASRAGGSYEQYF. The CDR3 nucleotides read TGTGCCAGCAGGGCAGGGGGCTCCTACGAGCAGTACTTC.